The 27 T cell receptor beta chains below were found in one sample sequenced in a study of T cells in Graves' hyperthyroidism and ophthalmopathy. Using RNA transcripts as the source, TCR beta CDR3 regions were amplified. The HTBI primer set drove a first-round RT-PCR of the TCR CDR3. TCRdb re-called the multiplex PCR reads through MiXCR, storing one row per CDR3 protein. Among a few hundred thousand distinct CDR3 sequences listed, approximately 44% were seen once. The sequencing input was peripheral blood or thyroid tissue (not recorded which). The receptors were gathered from a woman younger than 30 with Graves' hyperthyroidism.

The chain employs TRBV24-1 and TRBJ1-1, with TRBD1 identical over 8 bases. Per germline, CDR1 KGHDR and CDR2 SFDVKD. Unmatched junction bases numbered 10, after V lost 4 bases and J lost 1 base. The CDR3 has 17 residues. The CDR3 here is CATSDAETGAENTEAFF. As DNA, the CDR3 is TGTGCCACCAGTGACGCTGAGACAGGGGCCGAGAACACTGAAGCTTTCTTT.

V gene TRBV29-1 combines with J gene TRBJ2-7; TRBD2 matches 12 bases. The V gene's germline CDR1 is SQVTM and CDR2 ANQGSEA. This CDR3 comprises 14 residues. CDR3 in amino acids: CSMNGLAGFYEQYF. The CDR3 DNA reads as TGCAGTATGAATGGACTAGCGGGGTTCTACGAGCAGTACTTC.

In DNA, the CDR3 is TGTGCCAGCAGTGAAATAGGAGATGGCGGGGAGCTGTTTTTT. Its protein is CASSEIGDGGELFF. The chain combines TRBV2 with TRBJ2-2; no clear D. This CDR3 has 14 amino acids. V shed 2 bases and J shed 7 bases, with 11 bases lying between them. The germline V gene has CDR1 SNHLY and CDR2 FYNNEI.

The chain couples TRBV10-3 to TRBJ1-6; D ambiguous. This CDR3 is 15 amino acids long. Germline values: CDR1 ENHRY, CDR2 SYGVKD. Trimming left V 6 bases short and J 1 base short, with 10 bases between. In nucleotides, the CDR3 is TGTGCCATCAGCGTTCGCACATCCTATAATTCACCCCTCCACTTT. Protein sequence: CAISVRTSYNSPLHF.

This clonotype showed up many times. The V and J genes are TRBV11-2 and TRBJ2-2; D assignment may be TRBD1 or TRBD2 (5 bases each). Germline V lookup: CDR1 SGHAT, CDR2 FQNNGV. CDR3 length: 16 residues. V lost 5 bases and J lost 4, with 17 bases in between. The CDR3 sequence: CASSKNSPGSTGELFF. The CDR3 DNA reads TGTGCCAGCAGCAAGAACAGTCCAGGGAGCACCGGGGAGCTGTTTTTT.

This sequence joins TRBV24-1 and TRBJ2-1, with 8 bases lining up with TRBD1. The germline V gene encodes CDR1 KGHDR and CDR2 SFDVKD. Trimming took 6 bases from V and 6 from J; bases not matched to a gene: 12. CDR3 size: 16 residues. DNA of the CDR3: TGTGCCACCAGTAAGACCGGACAGGGCTCTCTCAATGAGCAGTTCTTC. It translates to CATSKTGQGSLNEQFF.

This clonotype has a handful of counts. This chain joins TRBV4-2 and TRBJ2-7; D perhaps matches TRBD1 (5 bases). Trimming cost V 0 bases and J 0 bases, with 15 bases left between them. The CDR3 extends over 17 amino acids. Germline assignment: CDR1 LGHNA and CDR2 YNFKEQ. CDR3 amino acids: CASSQDPGDRHSYEQYF. The CDR3 nucleotides are TGTGCCAGCAGCCAAGATCCGGGCGACAGACACTCCTACGAGCAGTACTTC.

Concerning this clonotype itself: Mismatch with germline at one junction end may stem from a read error. The chain couples TRBV27 to TRBJ2-7; D ambiguous. The V gene's germline CDR1 is MNHEY and CDR2 SMNVEV (reference sequence). CDR3 size: 12 residues. The CDR3 reads CTSWTPLKEQYF. The CDR3 coding sequence is TGTACCAGCTGGACCCCTCTGAAGGAGCAGTACTTC.

This clonotype was counted ten times or more. CDR3 nucleotide sequence: TGTGCCAGCAGCTTAGCGGACAGGGCGGATGGCTACACCTTC. This codes for CASSLADRADGYTF. The chain has TRBV7-2 and TRBJ1-2, with 8 bases aligning to TRBD1. The CDR3 runs 14 residues. V trimming: 0 bases; J trimming: 6 bases; junction bases outside the gene matches: 3. Germline V gene lookup returns CDR1 SGHTA and CDR2 FQGNSA.

This rearrangement joins TRBV7-9 to TRBJ2-7, with 7 bases matching TRBD2. The germline gives CDR1 SEHNR, CDR2 FQNEAQ (reference sequence). The J segment lost 0 bases and the V segment lost 4 bases, leaving 18 bases of the junction unmatched. The CDR3 contains 19 residues. This CDR3 is CASSSDRGLHLFYSYEQYF. The CDR3 coding sequence is TGTGCCAGCAGCTCTGACCGGGGACTACACTTATTTTACTCCTACGAGCAGTACTTC.

The chain combines TRBV6-2 or TRBV6-3 with TRBJ2-2; D ambiguous. This CDR3 has 14 amino acids. Trimming took 5 bases from V and 0 from J, leaving 7 bases between them. CDR1 is MNHEY and CDR2 is SVGEGT in the germline V gene. The CDR3 DNA sequence: TGTGCCAGCAGTATACACGCGAACACCGGGGAGCTGTTTTTT. This encodes CASSIHANTGELFF.

This clonotype has a count of ten or more. The rearrangement joins TRBV12-3 or TRBV12-4 to TRBJ1-6, with unresolved D. The CDR3 sequence is 15 residues long. V dropped 4 bases and J dropped 6 bases, with 13 bases sitting between them. This CDR3 reads CASSSWSDGNSPLHF. The DNA of the CDR3 is TGTGCCAGCAGTTCATGGTCGGACGGTAATTCACCCCTCCACTTT.

The chain couples TRBV12-5 to TRBJ1-1, with D hard to call. The CDR3 loop spans 12 amino acids. The ends were cut back, 0 bases at V and 10 bases at J, with 9 bases in the middle. Germline CDR1 is LGHNT and CDR2 is FRNRAP. For the CDR3, the DNA is TGTGCTAGTGGTTTGGTACTGGGCAGAGCTTTCTTT. It codes for CASGLVLGRAFF.

This clonotype was observed many times. The V call is TRBV5-1, the J call TRBJ1-4; 8 bases agree with TRBD1. The CDR3 loop spans 14 amino acids. Trimming at V came to 3 bases and at J to 8 bases, leaving 6 bases not matched to a gene. CDR1 is SGHRS, CDR2 YFSETQ, per germline. CDR3 sequence reads: CASSSIPGGEKLFF. The CDR3 coding sequence is TGCGCCAGCAGCTCGATCCCAGGGGGCGAAAAACTGTTTTTT.

This clonotype showed up many times. The chain couples TRBV5-8 to TRBJ1-1, with TRBD1 identical over 10 bases. V lost 4 bases to trimming and J lost 3 bases; unmatched junction nucleotides: 9. The CDR3 extends over 16 amino acids. Germline loops: CDR1 SGHTS, CDR2 YDEGEE. The CDR3 loop is CASSPRQGAFDTEAFF. In nucleotides, the CDR3 is TGTGCCAGCAGCCCTCGACAGGGGGCTTTTGACACTGAAGCTTTCTTT.

For this clonotype: A read error is possible here, since a much larger clone lies one base away. V is TRBV5-4 and J is TRBJ2-5, with 10 bases identical to TRBD2. Germline V gene sequence: CDR1 SGHNT, CDR2 YYREEE (reference sequence). CDR3 length equals 15 residues. V shed 5 bases and J 3 bases; nucleotides not matched to a gene: 7. CDR3 in amino acids: CASRQGTSEKETQYF. Written as DNA, the CDR3 is TGTGCCAGCAGGCAAGGGACTAGCGAGAAAGAGACCCAGTACTTC.

The chain employs TRBV7-8 and TRBJ2-1; D is undetermined. Trimming left V 1 base short and J 4 bases short, with 17 bases between. The CDR3 totals 17 residues. In germline, CDR1 is SGHVS, CDR2 FQNEAQ. Here the CDR3 reads CASSLVTAPWMYNEQFF. For the CDR3, the DNA is TGTGCCAGCAGCTTAGTAACAGCACCCTGGATGTACAATGAGCAGTTCTTC.

Concerning this clonotype: A read error may be the cause here, since a much bigger clone is one base away. This CDR3 fails to terminate in the conserved phenylalanine or tryptophan, so it likely reflects a read error. CDR3 DNA: TGTGCCAGCAGCCAAGCCCACAACTACGAGCAGTACCTC. Protein: CASSQAHNYEQYL. The rearrangement links TRBV14 to TRBJ2-7; no definite D call. The CDR3 loop spans 13 amino acids. V lost 1 base to trimming and J lost 3 bases, with 7 bases between them. CDR1 is SGHDN, CDR2 FVKESK, per germline.

This clonotype occurred many times. The chain carries TRBV19 and TRBJ1-3, with D possibly matching TRBD1 (5 bases). Germline assignment: CDR1 LNHDA and CDR2 SQIVND (reference sequence). This CDR3 region has 16 residues. With 7 bases removed from V and 3 bases from J, the gap between germline ends came to 19 bases. The CDR3 sequence: CASTPVGVVYGNTIYF. In DNA form, the CDR3 reads TGTGCCAGTACCCCTGTGGGGGTGGTATATGGAAACACCATATATTTT.

This clonotype was counted at least ten times. The chain has TRBV5-4 and TRBJ2-2; 9 bases are a match to TRBD1. The trim removed 5 bases at V and 3 bases at J, leaving 2 bases unmatched. From germline, CDR1 is SGHNT and CDR2 YYREEE (reference sequence). The CDR3 covers 14 residues. The CDR3 coding sequence is TGTGCCAGCAGGCGGACAGGGGACACCGGGGAGCTGTTTTTT. This encodes CASRRTGDTGELFF. Supplemented by reference TRBV5-4 and TRBJ2-2, the full variable domain reads ETGVTQSPTHLIKTRGQQVTLRCSSQSGHNTVSWYQQALGQGPQFIFQYYREEENGRGNFPPRFSGLQFPNYSSELNVNALELDDSALYLCASRRTGDTGELFFGEGSRLTVL.

The CDR3, as DNA: TGCAGTGCGAGGGGACAGGGAGACTCGCCCCTCCACTTT. Translation gives CSARGQGDSPLHF. The rearrangement links TRBV20-1 to TRBJ1-6; 9 bases fit TRBD1. CDR3 length: 13 amino acids. Germline V lookup: CDR1 DFQATT, CDR2 SNEGSKA (reference sequence). Trimming cost V 6 bases and J 13 bases; bases outside gene matches: 10.

The CDR3, as DNA: TGTGCTAGAGGCCCTAGCGGGAGAGGGGAGCAGTACTTC. It translates to CARGPSGRGEQYF. The chain uses TRBV7-6 and TRBJ2-7, with 10 bases identical to TRBD2. The CDR3 loop spans 13 amino acids. The V gene's germline CDR1 is SGHVS and CDR2 FNYEAQ.

This chain connects TRBV7-2 to TRBJ1-1; D is perhaps TRBD1 (5 bases). CDR3 length: 14 residues. Germline CDR1 SGHTA, CDR2 FQGNSA. Trimming shortened V by 5 bases and J by 9 bases, and 19 bases separated the two germline ends. The CDR3 loop reads CASSGPGTSGQAFF. CDR3 nucleotides: TGTGCCAGCAGCGGCCCGGGGACTAGCGGGCAAGCTTTCTTT.

This clonotype was counted ten times or more. One junction end disagrees with the germline gene, perhaps due to a read error. This chain uses TRBV7-2 with TRBJ2-3; 8 nucleotides align to TRBD1. The CDR3 is 11 residues long. Germline V gene lookup returns CDR1 SGHTA and CDR2 FQGNSA. In DNA, the CDR3 is TGTGCCAGCAGCGTCGGACAGGGACAGGATTTT. This encodes CASSVGQGQDF.

This clonotype appeared a few times. This chain joins TRBV30 and TRBJ1-2; D is unresolved. CDR3 size: 15 residues. V was pared by 0 bases and J by 8 bases, with 19 bases between. Germline CDR1 GTSNPN, CDR2 SVGIG (reference sequence). CDR3 residues: CAWSVSQPSAGGYTF. CDR3 bases: TGTGCCTGGAGTGTATCCCAGCCCAGCGCGGGGGGCTACACCTTC. Using reference TRBV30 and TRBJ1-2 for the parts outside the CDR3, the full variable domain is SQTIHQWPATLVQPVGSPLSLECTVEGTSNPNLYWYRQAAGRGLQLLFYSVGIGQISSEVPQNLSASRPQDRQFILSSKKLLLSDSGFYLCAWSVSQPSAGGYTFGSGTRLTVV.

This clonotype was recorded at least ten times. The rearrangement joins TRBV9 to TRBJ1-5, with D possibly being TRBD1 (6 bases). Germline CDR1 reads SGDLS; CDR2 reads YYNGEE. The germline V and J ends were trimmed by 3 bases and 4 bases, with 14 bases remaining between them. There are 15 residues in the CDR3. The CDR3 loop is CASSAGVGVNQPQHF. The CDR3 DNA reads as TGTGCCAGCAGCGCAGGGGTGGGGGTTAATCAGCCCCAGCATTTT. The variable domain in full, completed from reference TRBV9 and TRBJ1-5, reads DSGVTQTPKHLITATGQRVTLRCSPRSGDLSVYWYQQSLDQGLQFLIQYYNGEERAKGNILERFSAQQFPDLHSELNLSSLELGDSALYFCASSAGVGVNQPQHFGDGTRLSIL.

J is TRBJ2-7 and V is TRBV4-3; 9 nucleotides line up with TRBD1. In germline, CDR1 is LGHNA, CDR2 YSLEER. Unmatched junction bases numbered 10, after V lost 1 base and J lost 3 bases. The CDR3 spans 17 residues. This CDR3 reads CASSQGQGTGPFYEQYF. CDR3 nucleotides: TGCGCCAGCAGCCAAGGACAGGGGACAGGGCCTTTCTACGAGCAGTACTTC.